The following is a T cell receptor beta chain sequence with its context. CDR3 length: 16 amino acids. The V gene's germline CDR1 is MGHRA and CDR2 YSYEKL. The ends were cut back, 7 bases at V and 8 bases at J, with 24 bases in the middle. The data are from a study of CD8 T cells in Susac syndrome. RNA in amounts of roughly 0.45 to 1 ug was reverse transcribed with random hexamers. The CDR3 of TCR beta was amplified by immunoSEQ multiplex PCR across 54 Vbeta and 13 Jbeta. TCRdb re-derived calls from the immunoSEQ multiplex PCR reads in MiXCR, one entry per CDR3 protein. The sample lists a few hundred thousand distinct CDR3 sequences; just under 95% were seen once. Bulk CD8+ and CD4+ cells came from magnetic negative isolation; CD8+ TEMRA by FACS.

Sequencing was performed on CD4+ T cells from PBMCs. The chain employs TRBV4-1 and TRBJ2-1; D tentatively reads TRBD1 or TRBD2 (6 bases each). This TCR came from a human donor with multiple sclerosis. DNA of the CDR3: TGCGCCAGCACCTCGACCGAGAGGGGGGTTGATGATGAGCAGTTCTTC. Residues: CASTSTERGVDDEQFF.